These 7 T cell receptor beta chains share one sample of origin, sequenced in a study of blood T cell repertoires in COVID-19. The method was immunoSEQ multiplex PCR; TCRdb's version includes in-frame clones alone and lacks a portion of them. The data contain 250,000 to 300,000 clones, about 86% of them seen just once; the ten biggest clones take up 3.6%. Sequenced: peripheral blood. The receptors were sampled from a man aged 18 to 29 with active or convalescent COVID-19.

This clone was picked up one time. The rearrangement uses TRBV6-5 and TRBJ2-7; 9 nucleotides align to TRBD1. V trimming: 1 base; J trimming: 5 bases; junction bases outside the gene matches: 6. This CDR3 has 15 amino acids. Germline CDR1 MNHEY, CDR2 SVGAGI. The CDR3 reads CASSYLGTGLHEQYF. In nucleotides, the CDR3 is TGTGCCAGCAGTTACTTAGGGACAGGGCTCCACGAGCAGTACTTC.

The chain carries TRBV7-3 and TRBJ2-1; D may be TRBD2 (5 bases). Germline assignment: CDR1 SGHTA and CDR2 FQGTGA. CDR3 length equals 15 residues. The V end lost 2 bases, the J end lost 3 bases, and 11 bases lay between the germline ends. CDR3 nucleotide sequence: TGTGCCAGCAGCTTAGGGAGCGGAAACTACAATGAGCAGTTCTTC. As protein: CASSLGSGNYNEQFF. Supplemented by reference TRBV7-3 and TRBJ2-1, the full variable domain reads GAGVSQTPSNKVTEKGKYVELRCDPISGHTALYWYRQSLGQGPEFLIYFQGTGAADDSGLPNDRFFAVRPEGSVSTLKIQRTERGDSAVYLCASSLGSGNYNEQFFGPGTRLTVL.

The V gene is TRBV18, the J gene TRBJ1-3; TRBD1 might be the D (5 bases). CDR3 length: 15 residues. Germline V gene lookup returns CDR1 KGHSH and CDR2 LQKENI. Trimming removed 6 bases from V and 0 bases from J, with 12 bases in between. The CDR3 DNA sequence: TGTGCCAGCTCCCCTGACAGTACCTCTGGAAACACCATATATTTT. It yields the protein CASSPDSTSGNTIYF.

This rearrangement joins TRBV11-3 to TRBJ2-1; no firm D call. V shed 8 bases and J shed 3 bases, with 11 bases lying between them. Looked up from germline, CDR1 is SGHNT and CDR2 is YENEEA. The CDR3 consists of 13 residues. CDR3 sequence reads: CASHLTGYNEQFF. The DNA of the CDR3 is TGTGCCAGCCACTTAACTGGCTACAATGAGCAGTTCTTC. Looking up the rest from reference TRBV11-3 and TRBJ2-1 gives the full variable domain: EAGVVQSPRYKIIEKKQPVAFWCNPISGHNTLYWYLQNLGQGPELLIRYENEEAVDDSQLPKDRFSAERLKGVDSTLKIQPAELGDSAVYLCASHLTGYNEQFFGPGTRLTVL.

V usage is TRBV19 and J usage is TRBJ1-3, with unresolved D. The germline V gene encodes CDR1 LNHDA and CDR2 SQIVND (reference sequence). The CDR3 runs to 14 residues. V dropped 1 base and J dropped 6 bases, with 10 bases sitting between them. Written as DNA, the CDR3 is TGTGCCAGTAGTATAGGAAGAGATGAAAACACCATATATTTT. Its translation is CASSIGRDENTIYF.

J is TRBJ2-7 and V is TRBV4-1; D is possibly TRBD1 (5 bases). The germline V and J ends were trimmed by 3 bases and 7 bases, with 10 bases remaining between them. Germline CDR1 and CDR2: MGHRA and YSYEKL. The CDR3 length is 12 residues. The CDR3 DNA follows: TGCGCCAGCAGCCATAGGGGTTATGAGCAGTACTTC. The encoded protein is CASSHRGYEQYF.

This clone was seen a few times. The CDR3 loop is CASSLNKWERRSSYNEQFF. DNA of the CDR3: TGTGCCAGCAGCTTAAATAAGTGGGAGCGGAGGAGCTCCTACAATGAGCAGTTCTTC. The chain uses TRBV11-3 and TRBJ2-1, with a tentative D call TRBD2 (5 bases). Germline CDR1 is SGHNT and CDR2 is YENEEA. This CDR3 has 19 amino acids. Trimming removed 2 bases at V and 0 bases at J, with 20 bases between. The full variable domain, its missing parts supplied by reference TRBV11-3 and TRBJ2-1, is EAGVVQSPRYKIIEKKQPVAFWCNPISGHNTLYWYLQNLGQGPELLIRYENEEAVDDSQLPKDRFSAERLKGVDSTLKIQPAELGDSAVYLCASSLNKWERRSSYNEQFFGPGTRLTVL.